This T cell receptor beta chain was identified during a study of T cell changes during pregnancy in multiple sclerosis. The J segment lost 4 bases and the V segment lost 6 bases, leaving 13 bases of the junction unmatched. The CDR3 sequence is 15 residues long. The germline CDR1 and CDR2 sequences are SQVTM and ANQGSEA. TCRdb keeps only in-frame clones here, not all; method: immunoSEQ multiplex PCR. In the table there are about 34,000 clones, just over 90% of which are singletons. This sequence was found in a female donor with multiple sclerosis, enrolled in a pregnancy study. V and J are TRBV29-1 and TRBJ2-5; 8 nucleotides align to TRBD2. The source material was CD8+ T cells from peripheral blood mononuclear cells, sampled before pregnancy. This CDR3 reads CSVTGTSGVLETQYF. CDR3 sequence (DNA): TGCAGCGTAACCGGGACTAGTGGGGTGCTAGAGACCCAGTACTTC.